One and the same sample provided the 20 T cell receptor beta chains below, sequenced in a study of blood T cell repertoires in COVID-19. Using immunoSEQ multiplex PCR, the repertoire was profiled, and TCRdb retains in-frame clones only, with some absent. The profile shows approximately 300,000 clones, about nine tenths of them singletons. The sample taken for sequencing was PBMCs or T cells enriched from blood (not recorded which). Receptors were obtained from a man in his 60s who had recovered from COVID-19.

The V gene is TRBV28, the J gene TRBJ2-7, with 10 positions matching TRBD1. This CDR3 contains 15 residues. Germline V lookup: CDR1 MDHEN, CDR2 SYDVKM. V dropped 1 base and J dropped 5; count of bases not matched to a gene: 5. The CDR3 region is CASSLLGQGIHEQYF. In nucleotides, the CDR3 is TGTGCCAGCAGTTTATTGGGACAGGGGATTCACGAGCAGTACTTC. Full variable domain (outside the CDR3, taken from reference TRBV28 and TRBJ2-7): DVKVTQSSRYLVKRTGEKVFLECVQDMDHENMFWYRQDPGLGLRLIYFSYDVKMKEKGDIPEGYSVSREKKERFSLILESASTNQTSMYLCASSLLGQGIHEQYFGPGTRLTVT.

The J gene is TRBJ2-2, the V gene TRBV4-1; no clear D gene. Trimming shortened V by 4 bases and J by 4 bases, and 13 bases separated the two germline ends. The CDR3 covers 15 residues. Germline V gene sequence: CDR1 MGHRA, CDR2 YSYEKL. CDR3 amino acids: CASSPRIDTTGELFF. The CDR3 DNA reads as TGCGCCAGCAGCCCCCGAATTGACACCACCGGGGAGCTGTTTTTT.

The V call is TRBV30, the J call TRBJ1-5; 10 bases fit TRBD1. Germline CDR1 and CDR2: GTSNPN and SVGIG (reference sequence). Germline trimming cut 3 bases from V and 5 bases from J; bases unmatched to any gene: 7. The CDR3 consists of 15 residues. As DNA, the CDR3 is TGTGCCTGGAGAGGAACGGGACAGGGGTATCAGCCCCAGCATTTT. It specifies CAWRGTGQGYQPQHF.

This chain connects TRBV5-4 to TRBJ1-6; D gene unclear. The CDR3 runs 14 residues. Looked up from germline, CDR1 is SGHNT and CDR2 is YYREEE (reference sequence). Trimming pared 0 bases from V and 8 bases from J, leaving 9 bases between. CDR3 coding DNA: TGTGCCAGCAGCTTGGCGGGATTCGATTCACCCCTCCACTTT. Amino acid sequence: CASSLAGFDSPLHF.

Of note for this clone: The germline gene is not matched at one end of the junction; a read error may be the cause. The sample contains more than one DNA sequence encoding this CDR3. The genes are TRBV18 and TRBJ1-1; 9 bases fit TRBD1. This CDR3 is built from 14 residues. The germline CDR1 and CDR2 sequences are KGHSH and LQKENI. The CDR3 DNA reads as TGTGCCAGCTCGCCACAGGGGGCGAACACTGAAGCTTTCTTT. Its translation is CASSPQGANTEAFF.

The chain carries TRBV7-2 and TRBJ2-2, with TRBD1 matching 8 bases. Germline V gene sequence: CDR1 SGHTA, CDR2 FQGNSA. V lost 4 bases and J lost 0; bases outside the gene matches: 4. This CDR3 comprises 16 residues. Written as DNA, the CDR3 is TGTGCCAGCAGCTCGGTACAGGGGGCGAACACCGGGGAGCTGTTTTTT. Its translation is CASSSVQGANTGELFF.

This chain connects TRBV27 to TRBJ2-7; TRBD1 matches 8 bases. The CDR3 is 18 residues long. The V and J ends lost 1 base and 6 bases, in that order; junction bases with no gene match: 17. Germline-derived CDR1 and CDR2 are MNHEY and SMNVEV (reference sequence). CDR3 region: CASSLYAGGGGVRREQYF. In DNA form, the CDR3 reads TGTGCCAGCAGTTTATATGCAGGGGGCGGAGGGGTTAGACGCGAGCAGTACTTC.

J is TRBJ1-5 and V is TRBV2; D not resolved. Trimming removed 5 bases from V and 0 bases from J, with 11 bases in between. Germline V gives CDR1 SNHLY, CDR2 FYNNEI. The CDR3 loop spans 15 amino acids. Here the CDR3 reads CASSQDSHSNQPQHF. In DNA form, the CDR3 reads TGTGCCAGCAGTCAGGACTCACATAGCAATCAGCCCCAGCATTTT.

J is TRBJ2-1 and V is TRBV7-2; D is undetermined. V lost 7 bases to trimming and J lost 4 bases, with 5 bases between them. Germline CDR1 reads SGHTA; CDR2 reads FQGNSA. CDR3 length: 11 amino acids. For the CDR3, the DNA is TGTGCCAGCACCTCGTACAATGAGCAGTTCTTC. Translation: CASTSYNEQFF.

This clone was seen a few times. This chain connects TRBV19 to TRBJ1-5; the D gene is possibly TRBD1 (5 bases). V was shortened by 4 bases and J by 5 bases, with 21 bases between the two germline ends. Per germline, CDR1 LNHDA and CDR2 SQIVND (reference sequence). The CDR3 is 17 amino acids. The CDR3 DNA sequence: TGTGCCAGTAGTAGGCGCAGCGGGACCTCCTTTGATCAGCCCCAGCATTTT. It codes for CASSRRSGTSFDQPQHF.

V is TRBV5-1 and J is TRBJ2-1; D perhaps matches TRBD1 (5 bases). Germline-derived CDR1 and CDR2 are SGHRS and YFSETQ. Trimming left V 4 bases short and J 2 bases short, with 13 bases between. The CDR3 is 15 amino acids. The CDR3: CASSAPGWPYNEQFF. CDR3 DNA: TGCGCCAGCAGCGCCCCAGGGTGGCCCTACAATGAGCAGTTCTTC.

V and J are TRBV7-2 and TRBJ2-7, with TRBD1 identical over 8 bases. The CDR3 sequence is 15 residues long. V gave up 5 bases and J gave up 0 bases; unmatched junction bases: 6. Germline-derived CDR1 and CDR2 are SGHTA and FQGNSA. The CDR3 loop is CASSATGGISYEQYF. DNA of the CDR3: TGTGCCAGCAGCGCAACAGGGGGAATCTCCTACGAGCAGTACTTC.

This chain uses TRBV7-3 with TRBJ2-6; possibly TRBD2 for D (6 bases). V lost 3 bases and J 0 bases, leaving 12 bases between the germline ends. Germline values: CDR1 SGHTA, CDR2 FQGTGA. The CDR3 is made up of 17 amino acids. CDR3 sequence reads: CASSFSGLVSGANVLTF. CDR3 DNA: TGTGCCAGCAGCTTTTCGGGACTCGTCTCTGGGGCCAACGTCCTGACTTTC.

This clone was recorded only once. CDR3 bases: TGCGCCAGCAGCCTTAGCTTTGGGACAGGGACTAATGAAAAACTGTTTTTT. Its protein product is CASSLSFGTGTNEKLFF. The chain carries TRBV4-3 and TRBJ1-4; TRBD1 agrees at 9 bases. From germline, CDR1 is LGHNA and CDR2 YSLEER. With V trimmed by 4 bases and J by 2 bases, 8 bases remained unmatched. CDR3 length: 17 amino acids.

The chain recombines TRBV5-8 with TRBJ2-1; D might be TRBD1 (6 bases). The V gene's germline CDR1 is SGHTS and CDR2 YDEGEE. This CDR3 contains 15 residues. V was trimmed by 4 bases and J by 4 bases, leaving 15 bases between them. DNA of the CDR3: TGTGCCAGCAGCCCTGGACAGATTGGGTACAATGAGCAGTTCTTC. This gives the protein CASSPGQIGYNEQFF.

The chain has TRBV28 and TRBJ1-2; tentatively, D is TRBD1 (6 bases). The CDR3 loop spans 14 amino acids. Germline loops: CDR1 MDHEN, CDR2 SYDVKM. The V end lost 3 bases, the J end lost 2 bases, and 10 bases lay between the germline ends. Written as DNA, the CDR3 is TGTGCCAGCAGTTTCGGGGGGCAAAACTATGGCTACACCTTC. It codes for CASSFGGQNYGYTF.

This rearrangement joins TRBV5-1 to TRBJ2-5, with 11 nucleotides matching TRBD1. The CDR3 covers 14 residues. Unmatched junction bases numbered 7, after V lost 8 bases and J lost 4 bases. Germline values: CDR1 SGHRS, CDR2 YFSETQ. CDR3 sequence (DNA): TGCGCCAGGGATTCCGGGACAGGGGGAGAGACCCAGTACTTC. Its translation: CARDSGTGGETQYF. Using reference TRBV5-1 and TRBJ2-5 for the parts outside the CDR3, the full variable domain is KAGVTQTPRYLIKTRGQQVTLSCSPISGHRSVSWYQQTPGQGLQFLFEYFSETQRNKGNFPGRFSGRQFSNSRSEMNVSTLELGDSALYLCARDSGTGGETQYFGPGTRLLVL.

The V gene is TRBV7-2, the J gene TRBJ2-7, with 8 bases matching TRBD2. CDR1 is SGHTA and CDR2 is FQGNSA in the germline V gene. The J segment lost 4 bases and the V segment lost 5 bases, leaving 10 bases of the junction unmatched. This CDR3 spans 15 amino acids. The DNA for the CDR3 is TGTGCCAGCAGCCAAAGGGTAGCGGGGTCGTACGAGCAGTACTTC. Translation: CASSQRVAGSYEQYF.

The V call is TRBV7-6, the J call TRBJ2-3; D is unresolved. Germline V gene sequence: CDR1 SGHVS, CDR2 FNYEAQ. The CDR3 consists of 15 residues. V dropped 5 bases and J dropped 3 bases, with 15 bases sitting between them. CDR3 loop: CASSPNTVLTDTQYF. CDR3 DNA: TGTGCCAGCAGCCCTAATACAGTTTTGACAGATACGCAGTATTTT.

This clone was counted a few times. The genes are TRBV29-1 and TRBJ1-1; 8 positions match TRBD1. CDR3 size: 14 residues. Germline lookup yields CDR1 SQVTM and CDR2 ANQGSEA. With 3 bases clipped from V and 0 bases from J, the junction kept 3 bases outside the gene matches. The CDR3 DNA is TGCAGCGTTGACCCGACAGGGGTGAACACTGAAGCTTTCTTT. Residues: CSVDPTGVNTEAFF.